These 24 T cell receptor beta chains were all obtained from the same sample, sequenced in a study of T cell responses to AZD1222 COVID-19 vaccine. Libraries were prepared by immunoSEQ multiplex PCR; TCRdb keeps only in-frame clonotypes and omits some of them. The profile shows 150,000 or so clones, about 91% of them singletons. The specimen was peripheral blood, collected 28 days after the second AZD1222 dose. All receptors come from an adult who received the AZD1222 COVID-19 vaccine.

This clone has just one count. The V and J genes are TRBV11-3 and TRBJ2-7, with 8 bases aligning to TRBD1. CDR3 size: 13 residues. The germline gives CDR1 SGHNT, CDR2 YENEEA. J was trimmed by 8 bases and V by 5 bases; bases with no gene match: 8. The CDR3 bases are TGTGCCAGCAGCCTCGGGACAGGCGTTAAGCAGTACTTC. It is translated as CASSLGTGVKQYF.

This clone was seen a single time. The chain couples TRBV7-7 to TRBJ2-2; TRBD1 is a possible D gene (5 bases). The CDR3 runs 15 residues. Germline values: CDR1 SSHAT, CDR2 FNYEAQ (reference sequence). V was pared by 1 base and J by 6 bases, with 12 bases between. The CDR3 DNA follows: TGTGCCAGCAGCTTAGGGCCAGGGTCTCCCGGGGAGCTGTTTTTT. This sequence encodes CASSLGPGSPGELFF.

The table lists this clone with a count of one. In the same sample, other DNA sequences code for this CDR3. The chain's CDR3 is CASSLDSNQPQHF. The DNA for the CDR3 is TGCGCCAGCAGCTTGGATAGCAATCAGCCCCAGCATTTT. The rearrangement links TRBV5-1 to TRBJ1-5; D call uncertain. Germline-derived CDR1 and CDR2 are SGHRS and YFSETQ. V shed 0 bases and J shed 0 bases, with 1 base lying between them. The CDR3 contains 13 residues.

The CDR3 region is CASSISGSSYNEQFF. CDR3 nucleotide sequence: TGTGCCAGCAGCATTAGCGGGAGTTCTTACAATGAGCAGTTCTTC. The chain uses TRBV7-3 and TRBJ2-1; 9 bases are a match to TRBD2. The germline gives CDR1 SGHTA, CDR2 FQGTGA. The CDR3 spans 15 residues. Unmatched junction bases numbered 6, after V lost 5 bases and J lost 4 bases.

The chain couples TRBV2 to TRBJ1-6; possible D gene TRBD1, 6 bases. Looked up from germline, CDR1 is SNHLY and CDR2 is FYNNEI. The CDR3 totals 15 residues. V lost 6 bases, J lost 5 bases, and 14 bases lay in between. This chain's CDR3 is CASSRTDPNNSPLHF. CDR3 DNA sequence: TGTGCCAGCAGCCGGACAGATCCCAATAATTCACCCCTCCACTTT.

J is TRBJ1-2 and V is TRBV12-3 or TRBV12-4; D ambiguous. CDR3 length: 13 residues. V was shortened by 1 base and J by 4 bases, with 7 bases between the two germline ends. The CDR3 DNA reads as TGTGCCAGCAGTTTAGACACGGTCTATGGCTACACCTTC. As protein: CASSLDTVYGYTF.

The V and J genes are TRBV10-3 and TRBJ1-6; weak D call: TRBD1 (5 bases). V dropped 6 bases and J dropped 6 bases, with 9 bases sitting between them. This CDR3 spans 13 amino acids. CDR1 is ENHRY and CDR2 is SYGVKD in the germline V gene. CDR3 loop: CAIRVDSNSPLHF. The CDR3 DNA is TGTGCCATCAGAGTCGACAGTAATTCACCCCTCCACTTT.

The rearrangement joins TRBV7-3 to TRBJ2-7; D assignment may be TRBD1 or TRBD2 (5 bases each). Germline lookup yields CDR1 SGHTA and CDR2 FQGTGA. CDR3 length: 16 residues. The germline V and J ends were trimmed by 2 bases and 7 bases, with 21 bases remaining between them. DNA for the CDR3: TGTGCCAGCAGCTTAGAGGGCACCATTTGGGGGAAAGAGCAGTACTTC. Translated, it gives CASSLEGTIWGKEQYF.

This chain joins TRBV3-1 (or the pseudogene TRBV3-2) and TRBJ2-1; 10 nucleotides align to TRBD2. V gave up 5 bases and J gave up 0 bases; unmatched junction bases: 4. Germline V gene sequence: CDR1 LGHDT, CDR2 YNNKEL (reference sequence). The CDR3 has 16 amino acids. Written as DNA, the CDR3 is TGTGCCAGCAGCATAGCGGGGGGTTACTCCTACAATGAGCAGTTCTTC. It is translated as CASSIAGGYSYNEQFF.

This chain joins TRBV7-8 and TRBJ2-7; TRBD1 aligns across 7 bases. The trim removed 7 bases at V and 1 base at J, leaving 10 bases unmatched. From germline, CDR1 is SGHVS and CDR2 FQNEAQ. This CDR3 spans 15 amino acids. The CDR3 DNA is TGTGCCAGCACATTCTTATCAGGGGGTTCCTACGAGCAGTACTTC. Translating it yields CASTFLSGGSYEQYF. Variable domain in full (rest from reference TRBV7-8 and TRBJ2-7): GAGVSQSPRYKVAKRGQDVALRCDPISGHVSLFWYQQALGQGPEFLTYFQNEAQLDKSGLPSDRFFAERPEGSVSTLKIQRTQQEDSAVYLCASTFLSGGSYEQYFGPGTRLTVT.

This rearrangement joins TRBV4-1 to TRBJ2-3; 7 bases match TRBD1. CDR1 MGHRA and CDR2 YSYEKL come from the germline V gene. This CDR3 has 17 residues. The V segment lost 0 bases and the J segment 2 bases; nucleotides outside the gene matches: 8. The CDR3 here is CASSQDLTGSFTDTQYF. CDR3 DNA sequence: TGCGCCAGCAGCCAAGATCTGACAGGGTCGTTCACAGATACGCAGTATTTT.

The chain combines TRBV5-1 with TRBJ1-1, with unresolved D. This CDR3 comprises 16 residues. Trimming stripped 4 bases from V and 1 base from J, with 17 bases between. Germline-derived CDR1 and CDR2 are SGHRS and YFSETQ. The CDR3 sequence is CASSRLTRAPNTEAFF. Written as DNA, the CDR3 is TGCGCCAGCAGCCGATTGACGCGGGCCCCGAACACTGAAGCTTTCTTT.

The J gene is TRBJ1-2, the V gene TRBV11-3; no firm D call. Trimming removed 3 bases at V and 4 bases at J, with 9 bases between. The germline V gene encodes CDR1 SGHNT and CDR2 YENEEA. The CDR3 is 13 residues long. CDR3 DNA: TGTGCCAGCAGCTTGGGGTTTGGCTATGGCTACACCTTC. Its translation: CASSLGFGYGYTF.

This chain connects TRBV7-6 to TRBJ1-3, with 8 bases matching TRBD1. CDR1 SGHVS and CDR2 FNYEAQ come from the germline V gene. V shed 6 bases and J 0 bases; nucleotides not matched to a gene: 10. CDR3 length: 17 residues. The CDR3: CASSRTGPPISGNTIYF. CDR3 nucleotides: TGTGCCAGCAGTCGGACAGGGCCCCCCATCTCTGGAAACACCATATATTTT.

This rearrangement joins TRBV15 to TRBJ2-1; D call uncertain. The ends were cut back, 2 bases at V and 0 bases at J, with 11 bases in the middle. Germline CDR1 reads LNHNV; CDR2 reads YYDKDF (reference sequence). The length of the CDR3 is 16 residues. The CDR3 DNA reads TGTGCCACCAGCAGATCCCGACCGAGCTCCTACAATGAGCAGTTCTTC. This gives the protein CATSRSRPSSYNEQFF.

The rearrangement links TRBV27 to TRBJ1-6; 7 nucleotides line up with TRBD1. CDR1 is MNHEY, CDR2 SMNVEV, per germline (reference sequence). V shed 6 bases and J 6 bases; nucleotides not matched to a gene: 8. This CDR3 spans 15 amino acids. The CDR3 reads CASRIDRVRNSPLHF. The CDR3 nucleotides are TGTGCCAGCAGAATTGACAGGGTTCGTAATTCACCCCTCCACTTT.

The rearrangement uses TRBV5-1 and TRBJ2-5; D possibly corresponds to TRBD1 (6 bases). Trimming left V 1 base short and J 3 bases short, with 13 bases between. CDR1 is SGHRS, CDR2 YFSETQ, per germline. This CDR3 region has 15 residues. Here the CDR3 DNA reads TGCGCCAGCAGCTTGTCAGGGACACCTAAAGAGACCCAGTACTTC. Its protein product is CASSLSGTPKETQYF.

This clone has just a few counts. The chain links TRBV27 to TRBJ1-2; TRBD1 is a possible D gene (6 bases). Trimming removed 4 bases at V and 8 bases at J, with 11 bases between. Germline CDR1 reads MNHEY; CDR2 reads SMNVEV (reference sequence). The CDR3 sequence is 12 residues long. The CDR3 loop reads CASSSQGRGYTF. DNA for the CDR3: TGTGCCAGCAGTTCACAGGGACGAGGCTACACCTTC.

The V and J genes are TRBV29-1 and TRBJ2-7; D tentatively fits TRBD1 or TRBD2 (5 bases each). CDR1 SQVTM and CDR2 ANQGSEA come from the germline V gene. The CDR3 covers 14 residues. Trimming stripped 7 bases from V and 2 bases from J, with 18 bases between. The CDR3 region is CSGTGTEYPYEQYF. CDR3 bases: TGCAGCGGCACCGGGACGGAATATCCCTACGAGCAGTACTTC.

The chain combines TRBV19 with TRBJ1-1; 8 bases agree with TRBD1. This CDR3 comprises 15 residues. V shed 4 bases, J shed 1 base, and the junction held 5 bases outside the gene matches. Germline CDR1 reads LNHDA; CDR2 reads SQIVND (reference sequence). The CDR3 is CASSTSGTGNTEAFF. The CDR3 DNA is TGTGCCAGTAGTACTTCCGGGACAGGGAACACTGAAGCTTTCTTT.

The J gene is TRBJ1-5, the V gene TRBV19; D not certain. This CDR3 spans 17 amino acids. V lost 0 bases, J lost 4 bases, and 16 bases lay in between. Germline lookup yields CDR1 LNHDA and CDR2 SQIVND (reference sequence). Written as DNA, the CDR3 is TGTGCCAGTAGTATAGACCTCGAGACCGGACTAAATCAGCCCCAGCATTTT. Protein product: CASSIDLETGLNQPQHF.

This chain joins TRBV7-6 and TRBJ2-1; D is undetermined. The germline V and J ends were trimmed by 4 bases and 8 bases, with 6 bases remaining between them. CDR1 and CDR2 from the germline V gene are SGHVS and FNYEAQ. The CDR3 consists of 11 residues. The CDR3 DNA follows: TGTGCCAGCAGCTCGATTCATGAGCAGTTCTTC. Residues: CASSSIHEQFF.

This chain links TRBV20-1 with TRBJ1-5; 7 bases match TRBD1. This CDR3 has 16 amino acids. CDR1 DFQATT and CDR2 SNEGSKA come from the germline V gene (reference sequence). V was clipped by 3 bases and J by 7 bases; unmatched bases: 15. This CDR3 is CSASSEGATMGQPQHF. CDR3 bases: TGCAGTGCTAGTTCGGAGGGGGCAACGATGGGGCAGCCCCAGCATTTT.

The CDR3 protein is CSVEGNGNTEAFF. The CDR3 DNA reads as TGCAGCGTTGAAGGAAACGGGAACACTGAAGCTTTCTTT. V is TRBV29-1 and J is TRBJ1-1; no definite D call. Trimming removed 1 base at V and 1 base at J, with 7 bases between. Looked up from germline, CDR1 is SQVTM and CDR2 is ANQGSEA. The CDR3 spans 13 residues. The whole variable domain, filled in from reference TRBV29-1 and TRBJ1-1, reads SAVISQKPSRDICQRGTSLTIQCQVDSQVTMMFWYRQQPGQSLTLIATANQGSEATYESGFVIDKFPISRPNLTFSTLTVSNMSPEDSSIYLCSVEGNGNTEAFFGQGTRLTVV.